This entry describes one T cell receptor (beta chain). The CDR3 spans 16 residues. V was pared by 3 bases and J by 4 bases, with 16 bases between. Germline CDR1 reads KGHDR; CDR2 reads SFDVKD. Here immunoSEQ multiplex PCR was the method, and the copy in TCRdb shows in-frame clones only, minus some. The profile covers about 51,000 clones, with 75% to 90% appearing a single time and around 1.2% taken by the ten largest. The sample belongs to a study of blood T cell repertoires in COVID-19. Overall study: Donors in the United States, Italy and Spain gave samples during acute or convalescent COVID-19. T cells, B-cell-depleted T cells, or PBMCs supplied cDNA or gDNA.

The TCR was taken from a man aged 55 to 70 with acute or convalescent COVID-19. The rearrangement joins TRBV24-1 to TRBJ2-3; D may be TRBD1 (6 bases). Source material: peripheral blood. The CDR3 loop reads CATSDTRRGMADTQYF. The CDR3, as DNA: TGTGCCACCAGTGATACCCGAAGGGGGATGGCAGATACGCAGTATTTT.